This T cell receptor (beta chain) was profiled in a study of CXCR3-negative and CXCR3-positive naive CD8 T cells (dated by TCRdb to about 2019). General notes on the study: In total, approximately 130 million TRB reads were obtained, corresponding to roughly 1.5 +/- 0.3 million reads per library. The TRBV-TRBJ cluster analysis covered naive subsets from 5 or 6 donors and memory cells from 3 donors. Data from ten or so donors, pooled across two independent experiments, went into the diversity and physicochemical repertoire analyses.

Paper-wide results and their limitations: TRB CDR3s from CXCR3-positive naive cells showed higher hydrophobicity (lower Kidera factor 4), lower energy, and higher strength and volume indices than CXCR3-negative naive cells. Within the same donor, TRBV-TRBJ usage looked similar between naive CXCR3-negative and CXCR3-positive cells, but memory cells had distinct patterns. Because surface CD5, which is linked to self-reactivity in mice, was comparable between the naive subsets, TCR interaction strength was also inferred from TRB CDR3 physicochemical properties. CXCR3 expression partially decreased after cryopreservation, so most assays used freshly isolated PBMCs. Repertoire diversity was comparably high in both naive subsets but much lower in memory CD8+ T cells.

The sequencer was a NextSeq 550. The Human TCR Profiling Kit (MiLaboratory) was used to prepare UMI-labeled 5' RACE TRB cDNA libraries. cDNA synthesis used the entire amount of extracted RNA, and PCR amplification then used the entire amount of cDNA produced. Libraries were prepared in parallel with an identical number of PCR cycles. On the authors' methods: MIGEC and MiXCR extracted about 50,000 +/- 10,000 unique UMI-labeled TRB cDNA molecules per library, requiring at least two reads per UMI. On average, each library contained approximately 40,000 +/- 10,000 functional in-frame TRB CDR3 nucleotide clonotypes without stop codons. After downsampling to 5000 UMI-labeled TRB molecules per sample, diversity metrics, including normalized Shannon-Wiener and Chao1, were computed in VDJtools. For the central five CDR3 residues, VDJtools calculated physicochemical properties weighted by clonotype size, namely interaction energy, strength, volume and Kidera factor 4. TCRdb reanalyzed the reads, keeping one entry per CDR3 protein sequence and omitting DNA. TCRdb, rather than the study authors, made the V and J calls. The sample's own table lists nearly 110,000 distinct CDR3 sequences. The top ten clones comprise 0.35% to 0.4% of the sample.

As to this clonotype: Its antigen has not been determined.

For each CD8+ T cell subset, flow sorting was done in triplicate, and 250,000 to 300,000 cells per subset went directly into RLT lysis buffer. To exclude memory contaminants, naive CD8+ T cells were stringently defined as CD45RO-CCR7+CD27+CD95-. Using standard density gradient centrifugation, peripheral blood mononuclear cells were isolated from buffy coats. A FACSAria III was used to flow-sort naive CXCR3-negative and CXCR3-positive CD8+ T cells. Total RNA was extracted from sorted cells with an RNeasy Mini Kit. From the cysteine up to the phenylalanine, the CDR3 has a length of 14 residues. No coding sequence is recorded. From a lookup of the germline V gene, CDR1 and CDR2 are SGHTA and FQGNSA.

The sequence links TRBV7-2 to TRBJ2-7; without DNA, the TCRdb call of TRBD2 cannot be checked. The material sequenced was naive CXCR3+ CD8+ T cells from blood. Explained via the paper, the cell subset or site label denotes: CD45RO-CCR7+CD27+CD95- naive CD8+ T cells expressing CXCR3 (TNR3+). This TCR was sampled from a human donor in good health. Some clones in this sample may be carry-over from other donors' samples. The CDR3 amino acid sequence is: CASRPTSGGFEQYF.